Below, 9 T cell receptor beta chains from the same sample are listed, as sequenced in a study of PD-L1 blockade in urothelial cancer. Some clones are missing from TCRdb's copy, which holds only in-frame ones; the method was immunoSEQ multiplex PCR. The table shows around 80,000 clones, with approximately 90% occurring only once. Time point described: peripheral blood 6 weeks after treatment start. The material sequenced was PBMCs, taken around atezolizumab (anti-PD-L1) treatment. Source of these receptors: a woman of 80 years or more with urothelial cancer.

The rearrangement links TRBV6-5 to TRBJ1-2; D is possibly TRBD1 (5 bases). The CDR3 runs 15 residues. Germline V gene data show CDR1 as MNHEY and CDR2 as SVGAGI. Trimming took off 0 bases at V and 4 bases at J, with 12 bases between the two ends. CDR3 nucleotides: TGTGCCAGCAGTTACTCGAGACAGTACTCCTATGGCTACACCTTC. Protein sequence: CASSYSRQYSYGYTF.

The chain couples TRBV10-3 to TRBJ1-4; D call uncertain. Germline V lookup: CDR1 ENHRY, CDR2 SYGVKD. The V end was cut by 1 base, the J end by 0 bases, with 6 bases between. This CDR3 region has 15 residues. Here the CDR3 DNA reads TGTGCCATCAGTGAGTACGGGGCAACTAATGAAAAACTGTTTTTT. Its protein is CAISEYGATNEKLFF.

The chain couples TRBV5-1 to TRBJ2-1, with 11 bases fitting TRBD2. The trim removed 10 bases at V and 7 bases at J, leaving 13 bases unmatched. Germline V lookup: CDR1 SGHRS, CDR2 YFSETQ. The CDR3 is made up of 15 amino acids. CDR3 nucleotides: TGCGCCTCCACCACCCTAGCGGGGGGCCCAAATGAGCAGTTCTTC. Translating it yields CASTTLAGGPNEQFF. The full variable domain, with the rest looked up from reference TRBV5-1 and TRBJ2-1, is KAGVTQTPRYLIKTRGQQVTLSCSPISGHRSVSWYQQTPGQGLQFLFEYFSETQRNKGNFPGRFSGRQFSNSRSEMNVSTLELGDSALYLCASTTLAGGPNEQFFGPGTRLTVL.

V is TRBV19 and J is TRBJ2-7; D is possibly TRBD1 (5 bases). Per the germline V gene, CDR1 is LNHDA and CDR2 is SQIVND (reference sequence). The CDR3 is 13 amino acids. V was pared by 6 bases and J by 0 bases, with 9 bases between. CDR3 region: CASRQGLSYEQYF. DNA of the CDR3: TGTGCCAGTAGGCAGGGTCTCTCCTACGAGCAGTACTTC.

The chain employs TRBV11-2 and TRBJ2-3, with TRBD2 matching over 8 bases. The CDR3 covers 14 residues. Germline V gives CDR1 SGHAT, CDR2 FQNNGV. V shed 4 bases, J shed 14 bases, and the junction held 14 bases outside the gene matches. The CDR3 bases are TGTGCCAGCAGCTCCTGGACTAGCCCCATATATCCGTATTTT. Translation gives CASSSWTSPIYPYF.

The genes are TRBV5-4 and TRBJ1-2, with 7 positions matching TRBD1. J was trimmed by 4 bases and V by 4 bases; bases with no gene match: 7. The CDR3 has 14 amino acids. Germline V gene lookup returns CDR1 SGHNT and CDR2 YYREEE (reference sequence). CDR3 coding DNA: TGTGCCAGCAGCCCAGCCGACAGGGCCTATGGCTACACCTTC. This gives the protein CASSPADRAYGYTF.

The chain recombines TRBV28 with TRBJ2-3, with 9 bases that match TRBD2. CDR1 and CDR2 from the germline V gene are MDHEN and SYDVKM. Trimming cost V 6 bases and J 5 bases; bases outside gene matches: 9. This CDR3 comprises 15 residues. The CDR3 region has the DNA TGTGCCAGCAGCCCGAGCGGGAGGCCCCAAGATACGCAGTATTTT. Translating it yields CASSPSGRPQDTQYF.

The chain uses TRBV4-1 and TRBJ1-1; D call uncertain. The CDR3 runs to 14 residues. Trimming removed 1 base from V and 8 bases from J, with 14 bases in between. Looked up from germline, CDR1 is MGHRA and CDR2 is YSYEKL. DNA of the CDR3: TGCGCCAGCAGCCAAGTTCACCGGGGAGGAGAAGCTTTCTTT. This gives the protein CASSQVHRGGEAFF.

CDR3 residues: CASSLIGGTDTQYF. DNA of the CDR3: TGTGCCAGCAGTTTAATAGGGGGCACAGATACGCAGTATTTT. The chain combines TRBV28 with TRBJ2-3; D is possibly TRBD1 (5 bases). V lost 2 bases and J lost 1, with 7 bases in between. This CDR3 is built from 14 residues. Germline V lookup: CDR1 MDHEN, CDR2 SYDVKM.